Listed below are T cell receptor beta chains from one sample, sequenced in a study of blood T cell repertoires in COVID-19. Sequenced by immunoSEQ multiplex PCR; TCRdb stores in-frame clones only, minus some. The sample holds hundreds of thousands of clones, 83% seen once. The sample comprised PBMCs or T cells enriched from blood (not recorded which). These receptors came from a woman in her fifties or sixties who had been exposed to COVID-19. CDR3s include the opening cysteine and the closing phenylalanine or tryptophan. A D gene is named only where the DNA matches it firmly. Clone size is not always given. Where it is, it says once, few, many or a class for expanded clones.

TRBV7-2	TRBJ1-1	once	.	CASSPARTSQNTEAFF	TGTGCCAGCAGCCCCGCTCGGACATCCCAGAACACTGAAGCTTTCTTT
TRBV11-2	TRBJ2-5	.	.	CASSGSDSLQETQYF	TGTGCCAGCAGCGGATCCGACAGTCTCCAAGAGACCCAGTACTTC
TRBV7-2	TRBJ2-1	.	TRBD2	CASSSLAGGSNEQFF	TGTGCCAGCAGCTCACTAGCGGGGGGATCCAATGAGCAGTTCTTC
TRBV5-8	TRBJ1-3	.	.	CASSLGTVLSGNTIYF	TGTGCCAGCAGCTTGGGGACAGTTCTCTCTGGAAACACCATATATTTT
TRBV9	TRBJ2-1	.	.	CASSSEDYNEQFF	TGTGCCAGCAGTTCTGAGGACTACAATGAGCAGTTCTTC
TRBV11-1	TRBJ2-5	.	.	CASSPIGRGETQYF	TGTGCCAGCAGCCCCATCGGACGCGGGGAGACCCAGTACTTC
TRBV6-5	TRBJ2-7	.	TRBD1	CASRLDRDAYEQYF	TGTGCCAGCAGGTTAGACAGGGACGCCTACGAGCAGTACTTC
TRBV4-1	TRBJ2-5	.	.	CASSHEDSEETQYF	TGCGCCAGCAGCCATGAGGACAGCGAAGAGACCCAGTACTTC
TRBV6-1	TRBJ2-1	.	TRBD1	CASSEYRGNEQFF	TGTGCCAGCAGTGAGTACAGGGGTAACGAGCAGTTCTTC
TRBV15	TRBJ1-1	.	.	CATSRDRVHTEAFF	TGTGCCACCAGCAGAGACAGGGTCCACACTGAAGCTTTCTTT
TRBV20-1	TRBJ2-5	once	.	CSASSVQGREETQYF	TGCAGTGCTAGTTCGGTTCAGGGGCGCGAAGAGACCCAGTACTTC
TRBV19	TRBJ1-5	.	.	CASSIGGGGGGPQHF	TGTGCCAGTAGTATTGGAGGGGGGGGAGGAGGTCCCCAGCATTTT
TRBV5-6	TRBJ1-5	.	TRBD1	CASSLGQGAGGPQHF	TGTGCCAGCAGCTTGGGACAGGGGGCCGGGGGGCCCCAGCATTTT
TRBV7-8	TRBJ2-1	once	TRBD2	CASSLEMPGLAGVSSYNEQFF	TGTGCCAGCAGCTTAGAAATGCCGGGACTAGCGGGGGTAAGCTCCTACAATGAGCAGTTCTTC
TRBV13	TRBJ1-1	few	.	CASSSNKPTGYTEAFF	TGTGCCAGCAGCTCCAATAAACCGACAGGTTACACTGAAGCTTTCTTT
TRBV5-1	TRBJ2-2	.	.	CASSGDIGELFF	TGCGCCAGCAGCGGGGACATCGGGGAGCTGTTTTTT
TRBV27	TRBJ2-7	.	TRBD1	CASSSNRGMYGEQYF	TGTGCCAGCAGTTCGAACAGGGGGATGTACGGTGAGCAGTACTTC
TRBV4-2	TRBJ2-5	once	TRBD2	CASSPTSRREDQYF	TGTGCCAGCAGCCCGACTAGCAGGCGGGAGGACCAGTACTTC
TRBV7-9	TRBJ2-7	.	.	CASSLDLSEYEQYF	TGTGCCAGCAGCTTAGATCTGTCGGAGTACGAGCAGTACTTC
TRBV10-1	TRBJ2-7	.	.	CASSLKGGEQYF	TGCGCCAGCAGTCTTAAGGGAGGAGAGCAGTACTTC
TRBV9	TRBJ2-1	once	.	CASSVAVRGVFSSYNEQFF	TGTGCCAGCAGCGTAGCCGTTCGCGGGGTCTTCAGCTCCTACAATGAGCAGTTCTTC
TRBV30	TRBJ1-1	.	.	CAWSIMTGGEAFF	TGTGCCTGGAGTATAATGACGGGGGGCGAAGCTTTCTTT
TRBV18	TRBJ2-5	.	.	CASSLDIKETQYF	TGTGCCAGCTCACTAGACATTAAAGAGACCCAGTACTTC
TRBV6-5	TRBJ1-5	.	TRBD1	CASSRTGMEQPQHF	TGTGCCAGCAGCCGGACAGGGATGGAACAGCCCCAGCATTTT
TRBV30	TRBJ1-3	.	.	CAWSVSAGNTIYF	TGTGCCTGGAGTGTTTCAGCTGGAAACACCATATATTTT
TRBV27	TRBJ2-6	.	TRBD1	CASSLTSTGSGANVLTF	TGTGCCAGCAGTCTCACATCGACAGGGAGTGGGGCCAACGTCCTGACTTTC
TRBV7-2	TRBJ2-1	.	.	CASSVAGGNEQFF	TGTGCCAGCAGCGTAGCCGGGGGCAATGAGCAGTTCTTC
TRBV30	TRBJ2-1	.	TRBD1	CAWDRNRGGEQFF	TGTGCCTGGGACCGAAACAGGGGCGGTGAGCAGTTCTTC
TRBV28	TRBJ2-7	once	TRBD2	CASSSRAGLSYEQYF	TGTGCCAGCAGTTCCCGAGCGGGGTTATCCTACGAGCAGTACTTC
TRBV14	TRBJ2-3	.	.	CASSRGLGGGTTDTQYF	TGTGCCAGCAGCCGGGGTCTAGGCGGTGGGACAACAGATACGCAGTATTTT
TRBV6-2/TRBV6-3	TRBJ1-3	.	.	CASSYGLGSRNTIYF	TGTGCCAGCAGTTACGGGCTCGGGAGCAGAAACACCATATATTTT
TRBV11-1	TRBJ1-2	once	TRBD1	CAIADRAHYGYTF	TGTGCCATAGCTGACAGGGCCCATTATGGCTACACCTTC
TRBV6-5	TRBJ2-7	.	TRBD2	CASGPGGNTPYEQYF	TGTGCCAGCGGCCCCGGGGGGAATACGCCCTACGAGCAGTACTTC
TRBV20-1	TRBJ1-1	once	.	CSALDHTEAFF	TGCAGTGCTCTAGATCACACTGAAGCTTTCTTT
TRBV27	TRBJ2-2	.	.	CASSTRTDNRELFF	TGTGCCAGCAGTACCCGGACAGACAACCGGGAGCTGTTTTTT
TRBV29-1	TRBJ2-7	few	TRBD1	CSVVGQAAYEQYF	TGCAGCGTTGTCGGACAGGCTGCCTACGAGCAGTACTTC
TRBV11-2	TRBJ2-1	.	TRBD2	CASSLGLAGVHEQFF	TGTGCCAGCAGCTTAGGACTAGCGGGGGTGCACGAGCAGTTCTTC
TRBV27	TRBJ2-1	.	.	CASSSARDMYNEQFF	TGTGCCAGCAGTTCAGCCCGGGACATGTACAATGAGCAGTTCTTC
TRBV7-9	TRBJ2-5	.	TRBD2	CASSLGGFQETQYF	TGTGCCAGCAGCTTGGGAGGGTTCCAAGAGACCCAGTACTTC
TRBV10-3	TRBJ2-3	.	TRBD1	CASAGGYTDTQYF	TGTGCCAGTGCAGGGGGCTACACAGATACGCAGTATTTT
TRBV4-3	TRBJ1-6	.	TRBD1	CASSQEGQGSSPLHF	TGCGCCAGCAGCCAGGAGGGACAGGGTAGCTCACCCCTCCACTTT
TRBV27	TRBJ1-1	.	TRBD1	CASNPDRGRPEAFF	TGTGCCAGCAACCCGGACAGGGGACGGCCTGAAGCTTTCTTT
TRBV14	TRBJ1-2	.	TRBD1	CASSQDIGGSGYTF	TGTGCCAGCAGCCAAGATATAGGGGGCTCTGGCTACACCTTC
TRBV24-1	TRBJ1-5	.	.	CATSQTASNQPQHF	TGTGCCACCAGTCAGACAGCGAGCAATCAGCCCCAGCATTTT
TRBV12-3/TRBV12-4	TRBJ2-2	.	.	CASSPDSGELFF	TGTGCCAGCAGCCCTGACTCCGGGGAGCTGTTTTTT
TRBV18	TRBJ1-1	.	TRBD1	CASSPRDRGWTEAFF	TGTGCCAGCTCACCACGCGACAGGGGCTGGACTGAAGCTTTCTTT
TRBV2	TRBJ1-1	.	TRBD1	CASSTDRGTAEAFF	TGTGCCAGCAGTACGGACAGGGGAACCGCTGAAGCTTTCTTT
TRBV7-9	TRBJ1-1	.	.	CASSPNRAEAFF	TGTGCCAGCAGCCCCAACCGGGCTGAAGCTTTCTTT
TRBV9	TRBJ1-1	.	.	CASSTQTGEYAEAFF	TGTGCCAGCAGCACCCAGACTGGGGAGTACGCTGAAGCTTTCTTT
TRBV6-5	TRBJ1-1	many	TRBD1	CASRGQTHTEAFF	TGTGCCAGCAGGGGACAGACTCACACTGAAGCTTTCTTT
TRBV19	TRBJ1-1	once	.	CASSMRTAIMNTEAFF	TGTGCCAGTAGTATGAGAACAGCAATCATGAACACTGAAGCTTTCTTT
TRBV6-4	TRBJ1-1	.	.	CASSAAPGANTEAFF	TGTGCCAGCAGCGCCGCGCCAGGGGCGAACACTGAAGCTTTCTTT
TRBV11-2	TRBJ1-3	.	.	CASSPGFSGNTIYF	TGTGCCAGCAGCCCGGGATTCTCTGGAAACACCATATATTTT
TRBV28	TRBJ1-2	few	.	CASNPDRFSGYTF	TGTGCCAGCAATCCTGACAGGTTTTCTGGCTACACCTTC
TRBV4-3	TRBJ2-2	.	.	CASRRDRDTGELFF	TGCGCCAGCAGAAGAGATCGAGACACCGGGGAGCTGTTTTTT
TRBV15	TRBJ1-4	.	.	CATSREMQGYEKLFF	TGTGCCACCAGCAGAGAGATGCAGGGTTATGAAAAACTGTTTTTT
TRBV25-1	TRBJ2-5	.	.	CATTQGGTQYF	TGTGCCACCACCCAGGGGGGGACCCAGTACTTC
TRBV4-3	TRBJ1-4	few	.	CASSQDHGGRGEKLFF	TGCGCCAGCAGCCAAGATCATGGAGGGAGGGGTGAAAAACTGTTTTTT
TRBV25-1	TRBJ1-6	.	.	CASSGDRRYSPLHF	TGTGCCAGCAGTGGCGACAGGCGTTATTCACCCCTCCACTTT